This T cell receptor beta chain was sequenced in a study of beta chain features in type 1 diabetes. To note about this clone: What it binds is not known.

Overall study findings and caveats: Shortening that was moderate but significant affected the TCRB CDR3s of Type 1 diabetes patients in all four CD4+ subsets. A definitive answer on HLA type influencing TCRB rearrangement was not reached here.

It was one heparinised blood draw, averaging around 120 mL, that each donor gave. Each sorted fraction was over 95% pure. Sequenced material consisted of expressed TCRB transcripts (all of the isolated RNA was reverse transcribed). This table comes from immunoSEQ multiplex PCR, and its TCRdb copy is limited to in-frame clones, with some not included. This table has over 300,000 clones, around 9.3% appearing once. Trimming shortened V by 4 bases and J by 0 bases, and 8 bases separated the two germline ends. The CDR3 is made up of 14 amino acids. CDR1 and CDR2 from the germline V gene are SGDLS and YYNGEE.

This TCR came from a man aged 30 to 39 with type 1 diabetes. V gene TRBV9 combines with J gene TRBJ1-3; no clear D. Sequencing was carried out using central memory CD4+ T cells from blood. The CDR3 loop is CASSLRSSGNTIYF. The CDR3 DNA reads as TGTGCCAGCAGCCTCCGGAGCTCTGGAAACACCATATATTTT.